Here is one T cell receptor (beta chain) with its context. This sample stems from a study of blood T cell repertoires in COVID-19. As for the study in general: Whether acute or convalescent, the COVID-19 samples came from the United States, Italy and Spain.

Original handling: Estimated nucleated cell counts came from reference gene primer amplification. Assay: immunoSEQ multiplex PCR; the TCRdb copy retains only in-frame clones and omits some. The D gene and trimming were derived from the DNA, and the V and J assignments and clone size from that table. The sample shows under 300,000 clones, roughly 91% of them seen only once. V gave up 4 bases and J gave up 4 bases; unmatched junction bases: 5. The CDR3 is made up of 14 amino acids. CDR1 LGHDT and CDR2 YNNKEL come from the germline V gene (reference sequence). The sequencing sample was made of peripheral blood. The chain links TRBV3-1 (or the pseudogene TRBV3-2) to TRBJ1-2; 8 positions agree with TRBD1. The sequence was obtained from a woman aged 40 to 49 who had recovered from COVID-19. CDR3 sequence: CASSLTGGFYGYTF. CDR3 nucleotide sequence: TGTGCCAGCAGCCTCACAGGGGGTTTCTATGGCTACACCTTC.